The rows below give T cell receptor beta chains drawn from one sample of a study of CD8+CD57+ T cells in acquired aplastic anemia. TCRdb used MiXCR to reprocess the reads, holding one entry per CDR3 protein. The top ten clones hold 1% to 1.5% of a sample with roughly 280,000 distinct CDR3 sequences, 45% to 65% of them seen once. Sequenced input: sorted CD4+, CD8+, or CD8+CD57+ T cells (not recorded which) from PBMCs. Source of these receptors: a human donor with aplastic anemia. CDR3s include the opening cysteine and the closing phenylalanine or tryptophan. Each record gives: V gene, J gene, D gene, clone size, CDR3 length, CDR3 protein, CDR3 DNA. A D gene is named only where the DNA matches it firmly. Size values are once, few and many counts, or a class for expanded clones, and some rows have none.

TRBV10-2	TRBJ2-1	-	-	13	CASSVDLLYEQFF	TGCGCCAGCAGTGTAGACCTCCTCTATGAGCAGTTCTTC
TRBV2	TRBJ2-7	-	-	13	CASKSWQDYEQYF	TGTGCCAGCAAAAGTTGGCAGGACTACGAGCAGTACTTC
TRBV2	TRBJ1-2	-	-	13	CASSERARDGYTF	TGTGCCAGCAGTGAGCGCGCGAGGGATGGCTACACCTTC
TRBV5-1	TRBJ2-2	-	-	14	CASSLQREVGELFF	TGCGCCAGCAGCTTGCAGAGGGAGGTGGGGGAGCTGTTTTTT
TRBV19	TRBJ1-5	-	-	15	CASSMGGGRQETQHF	TGTGCCAGTAGTATGGGCGGGGGGCGACAAGAGACCCAGCATTTT
TRBV20-1	TRBJ2-1	TRBD2	once	12	CSAIAGSSEQFF	TGCAGTGCTATAGCGGGAAGTAGTGAGCAGTTCTTC
TRBV20-1	TRBJ2-3	-	-	16	CSARTPGTGRTDTQYF	TGCAGTGCTAGGACCCCAGGAACGGGACGGACAGATACGCAGTATTTT
TRBV2	TRBJ2-1	-	few	14	CASSEGQGSNEQFF	TGTGCCAGCAGTGAAGGACAAGGGTCCAATGAGCAGTTCTTC
TRBV14	TRBJ2-2	-	-	13	CASSGQQTGELFF	TGTGCCAGCAGCGGACAGCAAACCGGGGAGCTGTTTTTT
TRBV7-8	TRBJ2-1	-	-	14	CASSLVSRKNEQFF	TGTGCCAGCAGCTTAGTGAGTCGGAAAAATGAGCAGTTCTTC
TRBV19	TRBJ1-2	TRBD1	many	16	CASSMTPDRAQLGYTF	TGTGCCAGTAGTATGACCCCGGACAGGGCCCAGTTGGGCTACACCTTC
TRBV19	TRBJ1-6	-	many	13	CAIGDTVNSPLHF	TGTGCCATTGGGGACACCGTAAATTCACCCCTCCACTTT
TRBV7-2	TRBJ2-1	TRBD1	-	20	CASSLAYSHRSGQVYNEQFF	TGTGCCAGCAGCTTAGCCTACTCCCACAGATCGGGACAGGTCTACAATGAGCAGTTCTTC
TRBV19	TRBJ1-1	-	-	15	CASSQVQRMNTEAFF	TGTGCCAGCAGCCAAGTTCAGAGAATGAACACTGAAGCTTTCTTT
TRBV27	TRBJ2-7	-	many	13	CASSKGAFYEQYF	TGTGCCAGCTCGAAGGGAGCATTCTACGAGCAGTACTTC
TRBV2	TRBJ1-1	-	many	13	CASSEDRITEAFF	TGTGCCAGCAGTGAAGATCGGATTACTGAAGCTTTCTTT
TRBV2	TRBJ1-1	-	many	15	CASRAAAGVSSEAFF	TGTGCCAGCAGGGCCGCGGCAGGGGTCTCTTCTGAAGCTTTCTTT
TRBV4-1	TRBJ2-1	TRBD2	-	18	CASSHDGLAGGPYNEQFF	TGCGCCAGCAGCCATGATGGACTAGCGGGGGGGCCGTACAATGAGCAGTTCTTC